The TCR beta chain under discussion was sequenced for a study of T cell changes during pregnancy in multiple sclerosis. Method: immunoSEQ multiplex PCR; TCRdb's copy keeps in-frame clones and lacks some. The sample contains roughly 89,000 clones, about 94% of which appear only once. Trimming took 6 bases from V and 3 from J; bases not matched to a gene: 7. This CDR3 is 14 amino acids long. From germline, CDR1 is MNHEY and CDR2 SMNVEV (reference sequence). The chain is built from TRBV27 and TRBJ2-7; 8 bases align to TRBD1. The source of this sequence is a female donor with multiple sclerosis, enrolled in a pregnancy study. This specimen consisted of peripheral blood, obtained in the third trimester of pregnancy. The CDR3 nucleotides are TGTGCCAGCAGCATTACGGGGACAGGCTACGAGCAGTACTTC. It codes for CASSITGTGYEQYF.